This T cell receptor beta chain was recorded in a study of T cells in Graves' hyperthyroidism and ophthalmopathy (dated by TCRdb to between 2017 and 2020). Some background on the complete study: A discovery cohort of about 96 patients, about 40 with Graves' ophthalmopathy and 55 to 60 with stable Graves' hyperthyroidism, was used to find distinguishing TCR V-J signatures. Prospective prediction of ophthalmopathy was tested in an independent validation cohort of 18 to 20 hyperthyroidism patients and 17 patients who later progressed to ophthalmopathy. The 100 or so discovery patients were randomly split 7:3 into training and test sets. The study also compared thyroid tissue and blood T-cell repertoires from 6 or 7 Graves' hyperthyroidism patients. After blood sampling, hyperthyroidism patients were treated with methimazole at a starting dose of 30 mg daily, and ophthalmopathy patients were treated with high-dose intravenous methylprednisolone. The paper reports TCR Vbeta CDR3 sequencing of over 130 peripheral blood samples: 43 ophthalmopathy, under 85 hyperthyroidism and 17 progressor patients. On the study overall, not on this receptor specifically: Sample size was not statistically predetermined, and investigators were not blinded to group allocation. In validation, progression to ophthalmopathy was predicted by the model with 70.59% sensitivity and 72% to 85% specificity, a median of approximately 6.5 months before onset. A 13 V-J signature model separated ophthalmopathy from stable hyperthyroidism, with over 85% sensitivity and 81.08% specificity in cross-validation and 80%/75% in testing. Most expanded thyroid clonotypes (frequency above 0.001) were also detected in blood, a finding suggesting that blood repertoires may reflect thyroid immune responses.

From the cysteine through the phenylalanine, the CDR3 covers 14 amino acids. The sequence is cut down to CDR3 DNA, 42 bases in frame from base 1. CDR1 and CDR2, per the germline V gene, are SGHTA and FQGNSA. V and J lose 5 bases and 4 bases, and a span of 11 bases separates them. The TCR beta CDR3 regions were amplified from the RNA transcripts. The TCR CDR3 was subjected to a first round of RT-PCR using the HTBI primer set and the Qiagen OneStep RT-PCR kit. The libraries were constructed in a second round of multiplex PCR and then size-selected and purified. Paired-end sequencing of the libraries was performed with 100 bp reads on an Illumina HiSeq2000. Per the source publication's procedure: SOAPnuke was used to process the raw data, throwing out any read that contained adapters or uncalled bases, had a mean Phred below 15, or lacked an exact constant-primer or identifier match. High-quality paired reads were merged with COPE v1.2.5, and unique nucleotide sequences were defined as clonotypes. MiTCR v1.1 was used to align clonotypes to the IMGT TRBV, TRBD and TRBJ reference segments. The analysis was restricted to V-J combinations with a frequency above 0.0001, which together covered 99.2% of the repertoires. A TCS score was defined as the ratio between F50 (clonal expansion) and ExV (chaos), using BLOSUM62-based TCRdist between CDR3 peptides within each V-J. Welch's t-statistics and random forest reduced fewer than 550 V-J features to about 12, which were used in a naive Bayes classifier (R e1071). Through fastp at Q25 and MiXCR, TCRdb rebuilt clones from the public reads, retaining in-frame beta chains. Rows are combined by CDR3 protein, so each entry shows the most common genes and DNA. TCRdb's processing, not the authors', yielded these V and J calls. For this sample the table gives just over 550,000 distinct CDR3 sequences, of which about half were detected only once. The ten largest make up 8.2% of the sample.

Stable Graves' hyperthyroidism was defined as the absence of progression to ophthalmopathy over 18 months of follow-up. The hyperthyroidism patients were between 18 and 65 years old and newly diagnosed, with a disease duration of less than 2 months. Patients with uncontrolled infections, other autoimmune diseases, pregnancy or lactation were excluded. Clinical symptoms, serum thyroxine and TRAb, thyroid ultrasound, and orbital computed tomography formed the basis for the diagnoses. Total RNA was extracted using Trizol reagent, and RNA quality was assessed on an Agilent 2100 Bioanalyzer. Points on this clonotype: It lacks a known antigen. Base qualities are not provided; no much larger clone lies one nucleotide away.

This sequence uses TRBV7-2 and TRBJ2-2; TRBD2 might be the D gene, on 5 matching bases. Sequenced input: peripheral blood or thyroid tissue (not recorded which). This clonotype was sampled from a woman under 30 with Graves' hyperthyroidism. Donor details come from another sample of the same person, matched by shared clones. The CDR3 region has the sequence CASSQLVTTGELFF. The nucleotide sequence reads as follows: TGTGCCAGCAGCCAACTAGTTACCACCGGGGAGCTGTTTTTT.